What follows is one T cell receptor (beta chain) and its context. What it recognizes is unknown. This CDR3 is 15 amino acids long. Germline lookup yields CDR1 SGHDT and CDR2 YYEEEE. Trimming left V 4 bases short and J 2 bases short, with 10 bases between. These data originate in a study of vaccination effects on CD4 cells after COVID-19. Looking at the study overall: Viral peptide pools were used in the ViraFEST assay to expand antigen-specific CD4+ T cells, and sequencing came afterward. A couple of convalescent patients gave samples 16 days and one week before vaccination.

Only in-frame clones appear in the TCRdb table, and some are missing; sequencing was by immunoSEQ multiplex PCR. Here the sample spans 45,000 to 60,000 clones, about 80% being singletons. CD4+ T cells were isolated after around 10 days of culture. The chain recombines TRBV5-6 with TRBJ1-6, with D perhaps matching TRBD1 (5 bases). This sequence originates from a human donor who had a prior SARS-CoV-2 infection. Sequences were derived from CD4+ T cells from PBMCs cultured without peptide, sampled before COVID-19 vaccination. The CDR3 loop is CASSQRQTYNSPLHF. As DNA, the CDR3 is TGTGCCAGCAGCCAAAGACAGACCTATAATTCACCCCTCCACTTT.